This T cell receptor (beta chain) comes out of a study of cytomegalovirus exposure and HLA in healthy donors (dated by TCRdb to the late 2010s). Background on the whole study: An earlier analysis of about 560 of the donors reported approximately 280 Gb of sequence data and around 120 million unique TCR beta sequences obtained from some 170 million T cells. To predict cytomegalovirus infection status, the study brought together high-throughput TCR immunosequencing, statistical association of individual TCRs with disease status, and machine learning. Donor age, sex, ethnicity and CMV serostatus were compiled alongside the repertoire data. In the later analysis, no new phenotypic data were used to find candidate immune exposures; instead, reliance was placed on TCR beta sequences and their occurrence across donors. A later analysis re-examined previously published TCR beta repertoires from just over 650 donors and added high-resolution HLA genotyping to investigate patterns of TCR occurrence. In a later genetic analysis, genome-wide SNP genotypes for about 60% of the 666 donors were used, and that subset was treated as a discovery cohort. The study profiled the T cell repertoires of 666 subjects by immunosequencing and related them to cytomegalovirus serostatus. In an earlier analysis of about 590 of the donors, high-throughput TCR beta sequencing was used to judge whether each TCR beta V gene segment behaved as functional or pseudogenic. An early release that covered some 630 HLA-typed donors contained approximately 300 gigabases of sequencing data and tens of millions of unique TCR sequences. Every repertoire in the discovery cohort had been generated on one and the same sequencing platform. Roughly 5 DR-DQ haplotypes were handled as single units for association and clustering, since linkage in the cohort was strong. Both class I and class II loci were covered by HLA typing, at four-digit resolution. A separate validation cohort of more than 100 different subjects was used in addition to the 666-subject first cohort. Of the 300 to 450 genotyped donors, around 81% fell in the genetic ancestry cluster associated with self-reported Caucasian donors. The study was designed to test whether signatures of past pathogen exposure could be identified by cataloging public T cell receptors. Among under 450 genotyped donors of the cohort, an average of about 240,000 unique TCR beta nucleotide sequences were sequenced per donor, approximately 20% of them non-productive. The number of donors typed differed by locus, with about 629-640 for A, B, C, DRB1 and DQB1, roughly 520 for DQA1, 606 for DPA1, and some 440 for DPB1. The research as a whole found: The study listed 150 to 200 TCR beta chains as associated with cytomegalovirus. Some IMGT-functional V segments, including TRBV6-2 and TRBV6-3, could not be distinguished by the 87-base-pair reads and were therefore excluded. The classifier was reported to diagnose cytomegalovirus status with high specificity and sensitivity in both the original cohort and the validation cohort. The cohort was sequenced for TCR beta chains only, and without alpha or paired-chain data the features that could be detected were limited. A further reported finding was that TCR beta sequences accurately predicted the HLA-A and HLA-B alleles for most subjects in the first cohort. Presence/absence analyses assumed roughly uniform sequencing depth across donors, an assumption that may not hold. Over 15 rarely observed V segments, including chromosome 9 orphons, were excluded from the earlier analysis of a few hundred of the donors because counts were too low. A later genetic analysis reported fewer N-insertions in productive TCRs among donors in an Asian-associated ancestry cluster than the roughly 700-donor mean. A later analysis associated about 17,000 TCR beta sequences with specific HLA alleles at a false discovery rate of 0.05. In a later analysis, several top co-occurrence clusters were reported to appear linked to parvovirus B19, influenza, CMV and Epstein-Barr virus. When HLA alleles, especially DR and DQ, strongly co-occurred, attributing TCR associations to individual alleles was difficult. Across donors, most TCR sequences were observed very rarely, whereas some public TCRs were present in many individuals. Because some donors lacked HLA typing at each locus, the association tests relied only on the typed subset. Broadly in line with IMGT annotations, most TCR beta V segments showed up in productive rearrangements about 87% or about 30% of the time in an earlier analysis of 587 of the donors. Most CMV-associated TCR beta chains appeared to be HLA-restricted in a later analysis, and the HLA associations seemed to be driven largely by CMV exposure. According to a later analysis, TCR association rates differed among HLA loci, with DRB1 alleles showing the most associated TCRs and HLA-C alleles showing the fewest. A cluster of highly shared sequence variants was judged likely to represent a technical artifact of the sequencing pipeline. A later genetic analysis associated a missense DCLRE1C variant with V-gene and J-gene trimming of TCR beta chains, and an independent cohort replicated the association. Correlated functional status among segregating V segments might reflect linkage disequilibrium, but an unknown experimental factor could not be ruled out. According to the authors, the approach could potentially be generalized to other disease states and immunological phenotypes. Compared with equally common non-associated chains, HLA-associated TCR beta chains in a later analysis were more clonally expanded and had lower generation probabilities. The only immune exposure information available for the cohort was CMV serostatus. In vitro tests confirmed that three of the cytomegalovirus-associated TCR beta chains recognize cytomegalovirus antigens.

About this clone itself: No cognate antigen has been identified for it. Base-call qualities are not available, and no considerably larger clone is one nucleotide away.

In total, roughly 670 healthy bone marrow donors made up the cohort. Cohort members were all nominally healthy when sampled, although unrecorded immune exposures were likely present. The donor tested CMV seropositive, placing the donor among the roughly 300 seropositive members of the cohort. Each donor provided a peripheral blood sample, and peripheral blood mononuclear cells were used for TCR beta sequencing. Genomic DNA was extracted from the blood cell samples with the Qiagen DNeasy Blood Extraction Kit. Libraries were made using the immunoSEQ multiplex PCR assay. For the multiplex PCR, a mixture combining 60 forward primers for TCR Vbeta segments and 13 reverse primers for TCR Jbeta segments was used. The CDR3 region of rearranged TCR beta genes was amplified from genomic DNA by a multiplex PCR assay. Amplified TCR beta libraries were sequenced as 87-base-pair reads on the Illumina HiSeq System. Regarding the original processing steps: In a later analysis, 80 million or so unique TCR beta chains were counted across the roughly 700 repertoires, and around 11 million of these chains were shared by at least two donors. To remove PCR and sequencing errors, raw reads were error-corrected and collapsed into unique sequences using a nearest-neighbor algorithm that merged closely related sequences. Alignment of CDR3 sequences to IMGT reference sequences was used to assign V, D and J gene segments. For a sequence to be retained, a match of at least six nucleotides was required to both a V gene segment and a J gene segment. Rearrangements were called productive when the CDR3 lacked stop codons and stayed in frame with V and J; all others were non-productive. Following IMGT convention, CDR3 was defined as the stretch from the second conserved V-encoded cysteine to the conserved J-encoded phenylalanine. The earlier analysis of approximately 590 of the donors excluded any sequence lacking an unambiguous match to a single V gene segment. An earlier analysis of fewer than 750 of the donors called V segments functional above 56.7% productive rearrangements and segregating when the between-donor standard deviation exceeded 5%. To diagnose cytomegalovirus status from the catalog of TCR beta chain sequences, a statistical classification framework was built. In a later analysis, TCR nucleotide sequences were compared against IMGT/GENE-DB human TR gene sequences so that V and J genes could be assigned. In a later analysis, CDR3 sequences and most-parsimonious VDJ recombination scenarios were assigned using the TCRdist pipeline. In a later analysis, each TCR beta chain was defined by its CDR3 amino acid sequence together with its V-gene family, and reads lacking a unique V-gene family were excluded. A later analysis removed 550 to 650 highly shared, low-generation-probability nucleotide sequences to deal with suspected cross-contamination and a sequencing artifact. For each public chain, a later analysis derived a clonal expansion index from normalized ranks of inferred template counts within each repertoire. Generation probabilities in a later analysis came from a VDJ recombination model fitted to out-of-frame rearrangements, and those results were checked against IGoR. A later analysis scored TCR-TCR, TCR-HLA and TCR-CMV co-occurrence with hypergeometric tests, applying a repertoire-size bias correction to TCR pairs. A later analysis estimated false discovery rates by permuting HLA or CMV assignments 20 times. In a later analysis, co-occurring TCRs were grouped with DBSCAN, and TCRdist sequence similarity was added when clustering was performed within HLA-allele-positive subsets. Co-occurrence clustering excluded repertoires with fewer than 30,000 or more than 120,000 public chains, plus five with anomalous nucleotide sharing. The source is immuneACCESS, and TCRdb retained only in-frame sequences with V and J called. Part of the clones is not carried over; for the studies checked, unresolved V genes explain less than half of this, and the remainder is unexplained. The D gene and trimming were derived from the DNA, and the V and J assignments and clone size from that table. The sample records about 160,000 clones, roughly three quarters of which are singletons. Around a tenth of the sample is held by the ten biggest clonotypes.

CDR3 length: 16 amino acids, cysteine to phenylalanine. The entry retains the CDR3 DNA only, 48 bases that are in frame from base 1. The germline V and J ends show losses of 5 bases and 0 bases respectively, and no gene match explains 8 bases of the junction. Per the germline V gene, SGHAT is the CDR1 and FQNNGV is the CDR2. This TCR was sampled from a man between 18 and 29 years old in good health and CMV-seropositive. The sequence links TRBV11-2 to TRBJ2-3; the junction holds 7 bases that match TRBD2. Sequencing input: PBMCs. The DNA reads TGTGCCAGCAGCCAGTGGGGGGGAGCTAGCACAGATACGCAGTATTTT. Its protein product is CASSQWGGASTDTQYF.